The 14 T cell receptor beta chains reported below all come from one sample, sequenced in a study of T cell responses to AZD1222 COVID-19 vaccine. Measured with immunoSEQ multiplex PCR; TCRdb has only the in-frame clones, and not every one. Of around 70,000 clones listed, about 88% are singletons. The source material was peripheral blood, sampled 28 days after the second dose of the MenACWY control vaccine. Receptors were obtained from an adult who received the MenACWY meningococcal vaccine as a control.

The genes are TRBV7-9 and TRBJ2-7, with TRBD1 matching 8 bases. The germline gives CDR1 SEHNR, CDR2 FQNEAQ (reference sequence). The CDR3 runs to 17 residues. Trimming removed 6 bases from V and 3 bases from J; junction bases left unmatched: 16. The CDR3 DNA reads TGTGCCAGCAGTCACCGGGACAGGAGTCTAGGGGACTACGAGCAGTACTTC. Its protein product is CASSHRDRSLGDYEQYF.

CDR3 sequence: CAGGAGPEKLFF. Here the CDR3 DNA reads TGTGCCGGCGGAGCTGGGCCTGAAAAACTGTTTTTT. This chain links TRBV6-5 with TRBJ1-4; D call uncertain. The V gene's germline CDR1 is MNHEY and CDR2 SVGAGI. The CDR3 contains 12 residues. V was clipped by 11 bases and J by 7 bases, with 14 bases between them.

The sample holds a few counts of this clone. The V and J genes are TRBV5-4 and TRBJ2-7, with D uncertain. The germline V and J ends were trimmed by 2 bases and 4 bases, with 7 bases remaining between them. Germline assignment: CDR1 SGHNT and CDR2 YYREEE (reference sequence). This CDR3 is 12 amino acids long. CDR3: CASSLLGYEQYF. In DNA, the CDR3 is TGTGCCAGCAGCTTATTGGGTTACGAGCAGTACTTC.

The chain combines TRBV7-2 with TRBJ2-7; a weak D match, TRBD2 (7 bases). CDR1 is SGHTA, CDR2 FQGNSA, per germline. The ends were cut back, 2 bases at V and 1 base at J, with 12 bases in the middle. This CDR3 has 15 amino acids. The CDR3 loop reads CASSLSSGTSYEQYF. The CDR3 bases are TGTGCCAGCAGCTTATCGAGCGGGACATCCTACGAGCAGTACTTC.

The rearrangement joins TRBV7-2 to TRBJ2-7; 9 bases are a match to TRBD2. The CDR3 consists of 18 residues. In germline, CDR1 is SGHTA, CDR2 FQGNSA. The ends lost 1 base at V and 0 bases at J; junction bases unmatched: 10. CDR3 residues: CASSLVASGGLSSYEQYF. CDR3 in DNA: TGTGCCAGCAGCTTAGTGGCCAGCGGGGGGCTCAGCTCCTACGAGCAGTACTTC.

J is TRBJ1-1 and V is TRBV2; no reliable D call. Germline V lookup: CDR1 SNHLY, CDR2 FYNNEI. V lost 1 base, J lost 8 bases, and 11 bases lay in between. The CDR3 contains 13 residues. CDR3 sequence (DNA): TGTGCCAGCAGTGAAGGATTGTTGCCGGAAGCTTTCTTT. This sequence encodes CASSEGLLPEAFF.

V gene TRBV3-1 (or the pseudogene TRBV3-2) combines with J gene TRBJ2-3, with a possible D match to TRBD2 (7 bases). Germline-derived CDR1 and CDR2 are LGHDT and YNNKEL (reference sequence). This CDR3 is built from 17 residues. V lost 0 bases, J lost 0 bases, and 13 bases lay in between. In nucleotides, the CDR3 is TGTGCCAGCAGCCAAGAGTCGGGGGGCGCTAGCACAGATACGCAGTATTTT. Translation gives CASSQESGGASTDTQYF.

V gene TRBV29-1 combines with J gene TRBJ2-2, with 9 bases lining up with TRBD1. Germline V gene data show CDR1 as SQVTM and CDR2 as ANQGSEA. The CDR3 totals 14 residues. V shed 5 bases, J shed 7 bases, and the junction held 8 bases outside the gene matches. The CDR3 DNA sequence: TGCAGCGTTCGGGACAGGGTGTTGGGCGGGGAGCTGTTTTTT. It yields the protein CSVRDRVLGGELFF.

The rearrangement links TRBV6-5 to TRBJ1-1; D is ambiguous. This CDR3 contains 13 residues. Germline V lookup: CDR1 MNHEY, CDR2 SVGAGI. V shed 6 bases and J shed 0 bases, with 8 bases lying between them. DNA for the CDR3: TGTGCCAGCAGCACAGAAATGAACACTGAAGCTTTCTTT. It translates to CASSTEMNTEAFF.

The rearrangement uses TRBV4-1 and TRBJ2-7; 9 nucleotides align to TRBD1. Germline V lookup: CDR1 MGHRA, CDR2 YSYEKL. The CDR3 runs to 15 residues. The V gene end was trimmed by 2 bases and the J gene end by 4 bases; junction bases not matched to a gene: 6. The CDR3 loop reads CASSQRTGDIYEQYF. CDR3 sequence (DNA): TGCGCCAGCAGCCAAAGGACAGGGGACATTTACGAGCAGTACTTC.

This clone was observed once. This chain joins TRBV4-1 and TRBJ2-3; D is possibly TRBD1 or TRBD2 (6 bases each). V lost 4 bases and J 6 bases, leaving 14 bases between the germline ends. Germline CDR1 is MGHRA and CDR2 is YSYEKL. The CDR3 is 14 amino acids. This CDR3 reads CASSRGAHEDTQYF. In DNA form, the CDR3 reads TGCGCCAGCAGCCGGGGGGCCCACGAGGATACGCAGTATTTT.

Only a few counts were recorded for this clone. The J gene is TRBJ2-5, the V gene TRBV7-9, with D perhaps matching TRBD1 (6 bases). V was pared by 0 bases and J by 5 bases, with 13 bases between. The CDR3 spans 15 residues. Germline V gene sequence: CDR1 SEHNR, CDR2 FQNEAQ (reference sequence). The CDR3 loop is CASSLAITGYETQYF. The CDR3 region has the DNA TGTGCCAGCAGCTTAGCCATTACAGGGTACGAGACCCAGTACTTC. Using reference TRBV7-9 and TRBJ2-5 for the parts outside the CDR3, the full variable domain is DTGVSQNPRHKITKRGQNVTFRCDPISEHNRLYWYRQTLGQGPEFLTYFQNEAQLEKSRLLSDRFSAERPKGSFSTLEIQRTEQGDSAMYLCASSLAITGYETQYFGPGTRLLVL.

This chain connects TRBV9 to TRBJ2-1; TRBD1 agrees at 7 bases. Trimming cost V 0 bases and J 6 bases; bases outside gene matches: 3. There are 14 residues in the CDR3. CDR1 is SGDLS and CDR2 is YYNGEE in the germline V gene. The CDR3 reads CASSVATGVNEQFF. As DNA, the CDR3 is TGTGCCAGCAGCGTAGCTACAGGGGTCAATGAGCAGTTCTTC.

The CDR3 sequence: CASGGGSTDTQYF. Here the CDR3 DNA reads TGTGCCAGCGGCGGGGGGAGCACAGATACGCAGTATTTT. This sequence joins TRBV18 and TRBJ2-3; TRBD2 matches at 8 bases. The CDR3 contains 13 residues. Germline loops: CDR1 KGHSH, CDR2 LQKENI. Losses at the gene ends were 8 bases for V and 0 bases for J; bases not matched to a gene: 1.